This TCR beta chain was profiled in a study of neurological immune-mediated disorders. Study observations and caveats: Across subjects, expanded clones had no CDR3 amino acid sequences in common, pointing to private repertoires in all groups.

The unsorted libraries were made from 2 million PBMCs kept at -80 C. The CDR3 loop spans 16 amino acids. The V and J ends lost 7 bases and 3 bases, in that order; junction bases with no gene match: 12. CDR1 is MDHEN and CDR2 is SYDVKM in the germline V gene. This clonotype was counted many times. Its antigen is undetermined. 5'RACE with 10-nucleotide random UMIs produced the cDNA. Each CDR3 protein gets one entry after TCRdb re-called the 5' RACE reads with MiXCR. The sample comprises approximately 82,000 distinct CDR3 sequences, about 14% of which are singletons, and 6.5% to 8% rests with the top ten.

The sequenced sample consisted of PBMCs. The TCR originated in a woman in her forties or fifties in good health. The V gene is TRBV28, the J gene TRBJ2-5, with 9 bases that match TRBD2. The CDR3 DNA follows: TGTGCCAGCACCCCTTCGTGGGCTAGCGGGAAAGAGACCCAGTACTTC. Translated, it gives CASTPSWASGKETQYF. Variable domain in full (rest from reference TRBV28 and TRBJ2-5): DVKVTQSSRYLVKRTGEKVFLECVQDMDHENMFWYRQDPGLGLRLIYFSYDVKMKEKGDIPEGYSVSREKKERFSLILESASTNQTSMYLCASTPSWASGKETQYFGPGTRLLVL.